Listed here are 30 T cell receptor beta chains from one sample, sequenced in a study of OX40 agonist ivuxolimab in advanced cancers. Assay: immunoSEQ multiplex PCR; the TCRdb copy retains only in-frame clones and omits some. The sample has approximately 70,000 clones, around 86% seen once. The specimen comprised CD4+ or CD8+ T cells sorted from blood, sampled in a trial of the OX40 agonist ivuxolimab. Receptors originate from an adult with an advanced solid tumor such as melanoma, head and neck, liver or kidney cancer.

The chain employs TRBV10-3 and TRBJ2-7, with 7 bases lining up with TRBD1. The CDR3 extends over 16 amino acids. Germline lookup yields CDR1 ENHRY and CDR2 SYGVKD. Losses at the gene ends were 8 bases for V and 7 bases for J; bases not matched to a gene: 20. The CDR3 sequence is CAIRSGRTGDSGEQYF. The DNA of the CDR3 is TGTGCCATCCGTTCGGGCCGTACAGGGGATTCGGGAGAGCAGTACTTC.

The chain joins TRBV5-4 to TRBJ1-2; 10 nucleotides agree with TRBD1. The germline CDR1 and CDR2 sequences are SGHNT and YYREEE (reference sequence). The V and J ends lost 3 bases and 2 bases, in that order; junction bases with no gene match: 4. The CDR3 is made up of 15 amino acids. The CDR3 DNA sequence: TGTGCCAGCAGCTCCCGGACAGGGGGGAACTATGGCTACACCTTC. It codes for CASSSRTGGNYGYTF.

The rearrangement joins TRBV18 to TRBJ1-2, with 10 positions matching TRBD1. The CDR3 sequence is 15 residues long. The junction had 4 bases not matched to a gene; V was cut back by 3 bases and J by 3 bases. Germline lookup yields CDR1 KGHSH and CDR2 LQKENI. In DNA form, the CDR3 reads TGTGCCAGCTCACCGAGGACAGGGGGGGACTATGGCTACACCTTC. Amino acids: CASSPRTGGDYGYTF.

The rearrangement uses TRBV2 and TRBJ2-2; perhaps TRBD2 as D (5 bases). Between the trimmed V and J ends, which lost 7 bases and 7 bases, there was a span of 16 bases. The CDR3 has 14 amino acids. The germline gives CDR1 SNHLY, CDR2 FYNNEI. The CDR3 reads CASIEGGSNGELFF. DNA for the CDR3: TGTGCCAGCATCGAGGGCGGCTCTAACGGGGAGCTGTTTTTT.

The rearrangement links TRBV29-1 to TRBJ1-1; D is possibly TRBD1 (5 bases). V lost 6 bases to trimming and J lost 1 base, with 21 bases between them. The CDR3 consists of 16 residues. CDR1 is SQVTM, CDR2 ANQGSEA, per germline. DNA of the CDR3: TGCAGCGTGACAGTCTCACCGCTGAGGGGGAACACTGAAGCTTTCTTT. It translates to CSVTVSPLRGNTEAFF.

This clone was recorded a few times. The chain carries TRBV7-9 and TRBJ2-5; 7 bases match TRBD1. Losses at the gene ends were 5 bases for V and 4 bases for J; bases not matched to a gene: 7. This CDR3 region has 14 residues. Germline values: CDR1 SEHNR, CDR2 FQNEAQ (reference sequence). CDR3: CASSTRTGGETQYF. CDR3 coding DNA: TGTGCCAGCAGCACCAGGACAGGTGGAGAGACCCAGTACTTC.

For the CDR3, the DNA is TGTGCCAGCATTAACAGGAGGCTGAACACTGAAGCTTTCTTT. Residues: CASINRRLNTEAFF. This rearrangement joins TRBV6-5 to TRBJ1-1; a possible D gene is TRBD1 (5 bases). In germline, CDR1 is MNHEY, CDR2 SVGAGI. The V gene lost 7 bases and the J gene lost 0 bases, with 12 bases spanning the gap. The CDR3 is made up of 14 amino acids.

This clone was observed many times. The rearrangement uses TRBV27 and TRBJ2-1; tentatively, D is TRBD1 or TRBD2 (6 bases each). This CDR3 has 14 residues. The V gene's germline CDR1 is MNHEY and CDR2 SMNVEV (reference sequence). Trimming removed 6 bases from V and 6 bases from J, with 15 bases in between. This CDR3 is CASSIRRGVNEQFF. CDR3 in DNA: TGTGCCAGCAGCATTAGGAGGGGGGTCAATGAGCAGTTCTTC.

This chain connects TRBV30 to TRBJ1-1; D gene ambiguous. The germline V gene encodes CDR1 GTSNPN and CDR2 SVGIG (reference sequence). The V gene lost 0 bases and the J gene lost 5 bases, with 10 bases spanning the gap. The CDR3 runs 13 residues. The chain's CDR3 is CAWSVQPGTEAFF. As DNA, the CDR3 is TGTGCCTGGAGTGTACAGCCGGGGACTGAAGCTTTCTTT. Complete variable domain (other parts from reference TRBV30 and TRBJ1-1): SQTIHQWPATLVQPVGSPLSLECTVEGTSNPNLYWYRQAAGRGLQLLFYSVGIGQISSEVPQNLSASRPQDRQFILSSKKLLLSDSGFYLCAWSVQPGTEAFFGQGTRLTVV.

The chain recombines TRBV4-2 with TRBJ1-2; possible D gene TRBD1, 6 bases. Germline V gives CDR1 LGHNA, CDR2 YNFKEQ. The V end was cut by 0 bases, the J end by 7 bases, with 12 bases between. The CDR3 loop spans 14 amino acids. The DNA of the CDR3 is TGTGCCAGCAGCCAAGAACTCTCAGGGGTTGGCTACACCTTC. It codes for CASSQELSGVGYTF.

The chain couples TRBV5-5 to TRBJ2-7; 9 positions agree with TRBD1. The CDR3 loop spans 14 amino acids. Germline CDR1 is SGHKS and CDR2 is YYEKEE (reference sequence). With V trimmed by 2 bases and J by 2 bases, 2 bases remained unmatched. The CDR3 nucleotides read TGTGCCAGCAGCTTTCGGGACAGGGCCTACGAGCAGTACTTC. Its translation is CASSFRDRAYEQYF.

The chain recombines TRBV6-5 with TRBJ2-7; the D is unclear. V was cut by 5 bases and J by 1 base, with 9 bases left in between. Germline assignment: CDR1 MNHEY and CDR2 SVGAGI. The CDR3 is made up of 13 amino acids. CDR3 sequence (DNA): TGTGCCAGCAGTCCCCTTGATTCCTACGAGCAGTACTTC. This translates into CASSPLDSYEQYF.

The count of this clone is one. CDR3 bases: TGCGCCAGCAGCCAAGATGCGGGGGGCGGTTTTGGCTACACCTTC. Translation: CASSQDAGGGFGYTF. The chain carries TRBV4-3 and TRBJ1-2, with a weak D call TRBD1 (6 bases). CDR1 and CDR2 from the germline V gene are LGHNA and YSLEER. CDR3 length: 15 residues. The V end was cut by 0 bases, the J end by 7 bases, with 15 bases between.

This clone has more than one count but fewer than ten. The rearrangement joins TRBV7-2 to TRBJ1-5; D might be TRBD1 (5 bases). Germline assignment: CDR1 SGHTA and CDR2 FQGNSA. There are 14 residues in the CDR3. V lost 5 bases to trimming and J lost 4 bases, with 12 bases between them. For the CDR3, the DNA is TGTGCCAGCAGCCTATGGCAGGGAAATCAGCCCCAGCATTTT. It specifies CASSLWQGNQPQHF. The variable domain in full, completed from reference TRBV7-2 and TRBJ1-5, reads GAGVSQSPSNKVTEKGKDVELRCDPISGHTALYWYRQSLGQGLEFLIYFQGNSAPDKSGLPSDRFSAERTGGSVSTLTIQRTQQEDSAVYLCASSLWQGNQPQHFGDGTRLSIL.

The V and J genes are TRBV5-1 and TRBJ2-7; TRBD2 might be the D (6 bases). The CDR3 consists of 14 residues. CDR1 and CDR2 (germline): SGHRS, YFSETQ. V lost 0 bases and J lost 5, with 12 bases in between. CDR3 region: CASSLEAGRNEQYF. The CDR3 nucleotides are TGCGCCAGCAGCTTGGAGGCGGGGAGGAACGAGCAGTACTTC. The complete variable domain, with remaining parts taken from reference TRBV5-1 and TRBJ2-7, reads KAGVTQTPRYLIKTRGQQVTLSCSPISGHRSVSWYQQTPGQGLQFLFEYFSETQRNKGNFPGRFSGRQFSNSRSEMNVSTLELGDSALYLCASSLEAGRNEQYFGPGTRLTVT.

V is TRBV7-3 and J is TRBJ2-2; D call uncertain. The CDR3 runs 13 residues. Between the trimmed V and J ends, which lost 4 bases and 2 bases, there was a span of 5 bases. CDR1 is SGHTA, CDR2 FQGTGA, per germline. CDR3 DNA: TGTGCCAGCAGCTCACTCAACACCGGGGAGCTGTTTTTT. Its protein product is CASSSLNTGELFF.

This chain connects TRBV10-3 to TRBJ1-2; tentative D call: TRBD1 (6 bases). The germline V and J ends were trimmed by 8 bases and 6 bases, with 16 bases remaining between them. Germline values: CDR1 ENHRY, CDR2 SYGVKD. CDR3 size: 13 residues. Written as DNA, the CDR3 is TGTGCCATCCGGACAGAAGAGAACCATGGCTACACCTTC. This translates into CAIRTEENHGYTF.

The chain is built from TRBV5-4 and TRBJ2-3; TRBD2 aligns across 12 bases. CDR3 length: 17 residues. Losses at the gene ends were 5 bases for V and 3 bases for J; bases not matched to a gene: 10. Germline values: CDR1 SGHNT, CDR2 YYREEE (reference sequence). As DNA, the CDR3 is TGTGCCAGCAGGATACTAGCGGGGGGCCCTGGGACAGATACGCAGTATTTT. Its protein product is CASRILAGGPGTDTQYF.

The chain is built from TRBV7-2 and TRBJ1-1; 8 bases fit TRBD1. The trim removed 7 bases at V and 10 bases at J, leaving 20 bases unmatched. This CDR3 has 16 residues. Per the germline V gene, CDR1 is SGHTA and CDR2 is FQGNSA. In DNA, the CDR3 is TGTGCCAGCACCAGAACCCGCGAAACAGGGGGTATTGGAGCTTTCTTT. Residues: CASTRTRETGGIGAFF. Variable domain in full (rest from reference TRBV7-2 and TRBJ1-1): GAGVSQSPSNKVTEKGKDVELRCDPISGHTALYWYRQSLGQGLEFLIYFQGNSAPDKSGLPSDRFSAERTGGSVSTLTIQRTQQEDSAVYLCASTRTRETGGIGAFFGQGTRLTVV.

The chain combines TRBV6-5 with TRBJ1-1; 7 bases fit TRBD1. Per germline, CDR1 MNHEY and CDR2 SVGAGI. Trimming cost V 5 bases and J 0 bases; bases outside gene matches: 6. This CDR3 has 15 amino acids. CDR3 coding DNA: TGTGCCAGCAGTCGGGACAGAACCCTGAACACTGAAGCTTTCTTT. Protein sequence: CASSRDRTLNTEAFF.

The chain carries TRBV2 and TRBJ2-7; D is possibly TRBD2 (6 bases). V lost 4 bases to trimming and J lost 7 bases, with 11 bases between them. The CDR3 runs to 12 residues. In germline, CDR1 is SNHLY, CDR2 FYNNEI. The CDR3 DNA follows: TGTGCCAGCAGTGCCAACCGGGGGGAGCAGTACTTC. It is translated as CASSANRGEQYF.

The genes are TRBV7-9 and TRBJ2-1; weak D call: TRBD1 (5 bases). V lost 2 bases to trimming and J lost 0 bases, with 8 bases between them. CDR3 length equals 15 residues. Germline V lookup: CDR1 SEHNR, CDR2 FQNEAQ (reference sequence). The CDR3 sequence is CASSLQDSSYNEQFF. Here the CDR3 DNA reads TGTGCCAGCAGCTTACAAGACAGCTCCTACAATGAGCAGTTCTTC.

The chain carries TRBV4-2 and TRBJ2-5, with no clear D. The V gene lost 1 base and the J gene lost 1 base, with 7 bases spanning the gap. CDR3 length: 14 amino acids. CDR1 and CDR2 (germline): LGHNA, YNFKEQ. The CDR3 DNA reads TGTGCCAGCAGCCAAGGGCCTACCCAAGAGACCCAGTACTTC. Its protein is CASSQGPTQETQYF.

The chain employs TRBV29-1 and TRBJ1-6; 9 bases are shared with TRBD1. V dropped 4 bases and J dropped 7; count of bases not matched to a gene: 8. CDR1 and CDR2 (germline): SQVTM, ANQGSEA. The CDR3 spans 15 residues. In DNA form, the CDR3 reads TGCAGCGTTGCTGTAACGGGACAGGGCAATTCACCCCTCCACTTT. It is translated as CSVAVTGQGNSPLHF.

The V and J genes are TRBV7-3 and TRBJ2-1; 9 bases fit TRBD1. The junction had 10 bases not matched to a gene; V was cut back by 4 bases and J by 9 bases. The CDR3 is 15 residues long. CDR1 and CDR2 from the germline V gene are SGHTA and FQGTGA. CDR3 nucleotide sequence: TGTGCCAGCAGCTCCGGGACAGGGAGGTTTGGTGAGCAGTTCTTC. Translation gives CASSSGTGRFGEQFF. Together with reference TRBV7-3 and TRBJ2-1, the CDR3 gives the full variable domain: GAGVSQTPSNKVTEKGKYVELRCDPISGHTALYWYRQSLGQGPEFLIYFQGTGAADDSGLPNDRFFAVRPEGSVSTLKIQRTERGDSAVYLCASSSGTGRFGEQFFGPGTRLTVL.

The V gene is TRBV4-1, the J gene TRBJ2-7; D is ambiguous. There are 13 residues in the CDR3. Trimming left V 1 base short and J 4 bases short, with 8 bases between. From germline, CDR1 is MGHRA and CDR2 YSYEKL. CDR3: CASSQGSVYEQYF. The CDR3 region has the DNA TGCGCCAGCAGCCAAGGTTCGGTATACGAGCAGTACTTC.

The DNA for the CDR3 is TGTGCCAGCAGCGTAGAGGCAGGGGTCGAAAAACTGTTTTTT. This sequence encodes CASSVEAGVEKLFF. This sequence joins TRBV9 and TRBJ1-4; tentative D call: TRBD1 (6 bases). Germline-derived CDR1 and CDR2 are SGDLS and YYNGEE. The CDR3 totals 14 residues. Trimming shortened V by 0 bases and J by 8 bases, and 11 bases separated the two germline ends.

CDR3 region: CASSTNRNSNQPQHF. DNA for the CDR3: TGTGCCAGCAGTACAAACAGGAATAGCAATCAGCCCCAGCATTTT. The chain uses TRBV28 and TRBJ1-5; TRBD1 is a possible D gene (5 bases). Germline CDR1 MDHEN, CDR2 SYDVKM. V lost 5 bases, J lost 0 bases, and 11 bases lay in between. This CDR3 contains 15 residues.

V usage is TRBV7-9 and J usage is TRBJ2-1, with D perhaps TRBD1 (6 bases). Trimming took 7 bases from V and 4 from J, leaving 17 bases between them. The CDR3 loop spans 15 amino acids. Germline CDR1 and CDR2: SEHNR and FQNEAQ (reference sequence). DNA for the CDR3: TGTGCCAGCATGCTGAGGCCAGGGGTATACAATGAGCAGTTCTTC. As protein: CASMLRPGVYNEQFF. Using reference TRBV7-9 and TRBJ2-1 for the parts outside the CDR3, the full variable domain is DTGVSQNPRHKITKRGQNVTFRCDPISEHNRLYWYRQTLGQGPEFLTYFQNEAQLEKSRLLSDRFSAERPKGSFSTLEIQRTEQGDSAMYLCASMLRPGVYNEQFFGPGTRLTVL.

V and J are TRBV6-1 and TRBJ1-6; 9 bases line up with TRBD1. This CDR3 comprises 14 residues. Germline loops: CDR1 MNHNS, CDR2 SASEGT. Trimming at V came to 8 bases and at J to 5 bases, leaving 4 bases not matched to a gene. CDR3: CASLRTGDNSPLHF. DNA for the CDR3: TGTGCCAGCCTCAGGACAGGGGATAATTCACCCCTCCACTTT.